The 2 T cell receptor beta chains below come from one sample, sequenced in a study of blood T cell repertoires in COVID-19. Using immunoSEQ multiplex PCR, the repertoire was profiled, and TCRdb retains in-frame clones only, with some absent. The top ten clones hold 10% to 15% of a sample with approximately 440,000 clones, approximately 90% of them seen once. What was sequenced was peripheral blood. These receptors were collected from a woman in her forties or fifties with COVID-19, enrolled during active disease.

The gene calls are TRBV24-1 and TRBJ1-1; TRBD1 agrees at 7 bases. The CDR3 totals 13 residues. Germline loops: CDR1 KGHDR, CDR2 SFDVKD. V was clipped by 7 bases and J by 6 bases; unmatched bases: 7. The CDR3 region has the DNA TGTGCCACCAGGACAGGGTCGGGGGCTGAAGCTTTCTTT. Amino acid sequence: CATRTGSGAEAFF.

This clone occurred a few times. The rearrangement joins TRBV7-9 to TRBJ1-2, with a weak D call TRBD1 (6 bases). V gave up 5 bases and J gave up 8 bases, with 18 bases separating them. Per the germline V gene, CDR1 is SEHNR and CDR2 is FQNEAQ (reference sequence). The CDR3 is 14 residues long. The CDR3 loop is CASSRNDRLSGYTF. In nucleotides, the CDR3 is TGTGCCAGCAGCCGTAACGACAGGCTTTCCGGCTACACCTTC.